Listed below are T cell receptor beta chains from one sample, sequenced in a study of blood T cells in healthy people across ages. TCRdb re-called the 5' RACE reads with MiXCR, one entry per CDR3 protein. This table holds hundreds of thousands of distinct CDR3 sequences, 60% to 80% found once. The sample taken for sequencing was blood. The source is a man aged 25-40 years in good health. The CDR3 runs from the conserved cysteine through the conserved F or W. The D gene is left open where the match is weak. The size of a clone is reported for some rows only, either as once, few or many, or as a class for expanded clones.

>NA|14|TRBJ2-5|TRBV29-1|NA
CGRSKGRTKETQYF
TGCGGTCGGTCAAAAGGGAGGACAAAAGAGACCCAGTACTTC
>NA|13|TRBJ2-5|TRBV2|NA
CASSERLSVTQYF
TGTGCCAGCAGTGAAAGGCTATCGGTGACCCAGTACTTC
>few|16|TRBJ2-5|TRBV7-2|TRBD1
CASSRGTGGSIETQYF
TGTGCCAGCAGCCGCGGGACAGGGGGCTCGATAGAGACCCAGTACTTC
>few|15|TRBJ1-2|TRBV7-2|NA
CASSLGGELNYGYTF
TGTGCCAGCAGCTTAGGGGGGGAACTTAACTATGGCTACACCTTC
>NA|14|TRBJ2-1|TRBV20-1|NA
CSTEGRGSYNEQFF
TGCAGTACCGAAGGGCGGGGCTCCTACAATGAGCAGTTCTTC
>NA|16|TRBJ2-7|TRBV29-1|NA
CSVEEGRPAGDYEQYF
TGCAGCGTTGAAGAAGGTAGGCCGGCAGGGGACTACGAGCAGTACTTC
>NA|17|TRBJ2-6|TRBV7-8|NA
CASSLRSSFSGANVLTF
TGTGCCAGCAGCTTAAGAAGTAGTTTCTCTGGGGCCAACGTCCTGACTTTC
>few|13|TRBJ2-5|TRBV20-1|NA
CSARERGLETQYF
TGCAGTGCTAGAGAGAGAGGGCTAGAGACCCAGTACTTC
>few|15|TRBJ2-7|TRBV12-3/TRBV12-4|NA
CASSRGEGRRNEQYF
TGTGCCAGCAGTAGAGGTGAAGGGCGAAGGAACGAGCAGTACTTC
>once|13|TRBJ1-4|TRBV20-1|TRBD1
CSAIQGVGEKLFF
TGCAGTGCTATCCAGGGGGTCGGAGAAAAACTGTTTTTT
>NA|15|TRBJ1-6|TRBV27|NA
CASSLENSNFSPLHF
TGTGCCAGCAGTCTAGAAAATTCTAACTTTTCACCCCTCCACTTT
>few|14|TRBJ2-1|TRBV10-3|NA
CAISETLGYNEQFF
TGTGCCATCAGTGAGACCCTTGGATACAATGAGCAGTTCTTC
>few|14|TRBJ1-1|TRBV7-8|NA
CASTRQEVNTEAFF
TGTGCCAGCACCCGACAGGAAGTAAACACTGAAGCTTTCTTT
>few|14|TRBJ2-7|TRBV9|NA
CASSVGGETYEQYF
TGTGCCAGCAGCGTCGGGGGAGAGACCTACGAGCAGTACTTC
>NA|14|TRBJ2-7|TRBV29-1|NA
CSVGHRDISYEQYF
TGCAGCGTCGGACACCGGGACATATCCTACGAGCAGTACTTC
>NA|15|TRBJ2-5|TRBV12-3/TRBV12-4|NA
CASSNRGWGGETQYF
TGTGCCAGCAGCAACAGGGGATGGGGAGGGGAGACCCAGTACTTC
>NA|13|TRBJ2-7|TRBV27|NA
CASSSPPSYEQYF
TGTGCCAGCAGTTCCCCCCCGTCCTACGAGCAGTACTTC
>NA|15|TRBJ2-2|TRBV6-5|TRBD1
CASSTQGADVRELFF
TGTGCCAGCAGTACACAGGGGGCTGACGTCCGGGAGCTGTTTTTT
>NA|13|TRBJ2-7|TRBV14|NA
CASSQGFTYEQYF
TGTGCCAGCAGCCAAGGTTTCACCTACGAGCAGTACTTC
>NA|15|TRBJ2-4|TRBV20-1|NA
CSARDGALAKNIQYF
TGCAGTGCTAGAGATGGTGCGTTAGCCAAAAACATTCAGTACTTC
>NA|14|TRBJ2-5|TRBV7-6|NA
CASSPAPPGQKQYF
TGTGCCAGCAGCCCGGCACCGCCCGGACAGAAGCAGTACTTC
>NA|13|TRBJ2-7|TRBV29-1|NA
CSVESQGGYEQYF
TGCAGCGTTGAAAGCCAGGGGGGCTACGAGCAGTACTTC
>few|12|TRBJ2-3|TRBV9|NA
CASSYDWDTQYF
TGTGCCAGCAGCTACGATTGGGATACGCAGTATTTT
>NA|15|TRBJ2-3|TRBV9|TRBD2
CASSVTSGYTDTQYF
TGTGCCAGCAGCGTGACTAGCGGGTACACAGATACGCAGTATTTT
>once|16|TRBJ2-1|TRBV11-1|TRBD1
CASSLGRQGANNEQFF
TGTGCCAGCAGCTTAGGAAGACAGGGGGCTAACAATGAGCAGTTCTTC
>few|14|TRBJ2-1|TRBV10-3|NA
CATDVSRDSNEQFF
TGTGCCACCGACGTTAGTAGGGATTCCAATGAGCAGTTCTTC
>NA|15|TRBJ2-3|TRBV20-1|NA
CSARPWAGHTDTQYF
TGCAGTGCTAGGCCTTGGGCGGGACACACAGATACGCAGTATTTT
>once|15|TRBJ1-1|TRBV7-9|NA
CASSSTASLNTEAFF
TGTGCCAGCAGCTCCACGGCCAGCTTGAACACTGAAGCTTTCTTT
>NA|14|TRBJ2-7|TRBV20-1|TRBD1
CSADRGPSYNEQYF
TGCAGTGCTGACAGGGGCCCTTCCTACAATGAGCAGTACTTC
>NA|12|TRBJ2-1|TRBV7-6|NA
CASSSYYNEQFF
TGTGCCAGCAGCTCGTACTACAATGAGCAGTTCTTC
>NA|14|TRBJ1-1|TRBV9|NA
CASSPQSSGAEAFF
TGTGCCAGCAGCCCACAGTCATCGGGGGCTGAAGCTTTCTTT
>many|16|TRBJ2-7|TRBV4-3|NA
CASSQEIDGGLGEQYF
TGCGCCAGCAGCCAAGAAATTGACGGAGGCCTTGGCGAGCAGTACTTC
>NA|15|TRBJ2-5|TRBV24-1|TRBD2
CATSDLTGGRETQYF
TGTGCCACCAGTGATTTGACGGGGGGTCGGGAGACCCAGTACTTC
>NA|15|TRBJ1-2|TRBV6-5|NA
CASSPGAGRGYGYTF
TGTGCCAGCAGCCCCGGGGCAGGGCGAGGCTATGGCTACACCTTC
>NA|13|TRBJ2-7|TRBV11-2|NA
CASIALGSYEQYF
TGTGCCAGCATCGCACTAGGATCCTACGAGCAGTACTTC
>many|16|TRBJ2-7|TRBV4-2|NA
CASSYGEPKGGYEQYF
TGTGCCAGCAGCTACGGGGAGCCCAAGGGAGGCTACGAGCAGTACTTC
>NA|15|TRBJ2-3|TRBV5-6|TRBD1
CASSPGTGVPDTQYF
TGTGCCAGCAGTCCCGGGACAGGGGTCCCAGATACGCAGTATTTT
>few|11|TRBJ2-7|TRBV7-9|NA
CASRTVDEQYF
TGTGCCAGCAGAACCGTAGACGAGCAGTACTTC
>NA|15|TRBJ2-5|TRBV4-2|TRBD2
CASSQVTSGGVTQYF
TGTGCCAGCAGCCAAGTGACTAGCGGGGGAGTGACCCAGTACTTC
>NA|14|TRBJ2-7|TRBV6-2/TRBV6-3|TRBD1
CASSLGQGFAEQYF
TGTGCCAGCAGCCTGGGACAGGGATTCGCCGAGCAGTACTTC
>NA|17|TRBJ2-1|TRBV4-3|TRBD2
CASSQEVAGVSYNEQFF
TGCGCCAGCAGCCAAGAGGTAGCGGGGGTCTCCTACAATGAGCAGTTCTTC